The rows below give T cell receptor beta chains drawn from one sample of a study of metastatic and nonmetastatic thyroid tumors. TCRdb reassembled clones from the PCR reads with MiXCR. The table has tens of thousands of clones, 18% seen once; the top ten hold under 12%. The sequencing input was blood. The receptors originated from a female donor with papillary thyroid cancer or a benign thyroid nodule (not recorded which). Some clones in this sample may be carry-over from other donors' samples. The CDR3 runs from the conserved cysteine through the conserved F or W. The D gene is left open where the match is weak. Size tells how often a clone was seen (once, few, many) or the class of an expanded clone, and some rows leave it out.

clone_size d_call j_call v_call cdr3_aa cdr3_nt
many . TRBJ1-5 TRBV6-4 CASSRDVNQPQHF TGTGCCAGCAGCCGGGACGTCAATCAGCCCCAGCATTTT
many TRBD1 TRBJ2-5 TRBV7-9 CVGQGKTQYF TGTGTCGGACAGGGAAAGACCCAGTACTTC
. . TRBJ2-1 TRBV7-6 CASSDGHDNEQFF TGTGCCAGCAGTGACGGACACGACAATGAGCAGTTCTTC
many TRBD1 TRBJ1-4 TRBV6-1 CASSTGTGEHEKLFF TGTGCCAGCAGTACCGGGACAGGGGAGCATGAAAAACTGTTTTTT
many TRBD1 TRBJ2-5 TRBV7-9 CASSSLRDRGIQETQYF TGTGCCAGCAGCTCCCTCCGGGACAGGGGTATCCAAGAGACCCAGTACTTC
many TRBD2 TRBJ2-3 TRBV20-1 CSAFAFTSGALSTQYF TGCAGTGCTTTCGCATTCACTAGCGGGGCCCTGAGTACGCAGTATTTT
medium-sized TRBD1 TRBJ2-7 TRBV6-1 CASRLMPGQGPYEQYF TGTGCCAGCAGGCTTATGCCGGGACAGGGGCCCTACGAGCAGTACTTC
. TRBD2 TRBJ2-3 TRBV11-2 CASSLWSAGESTDTQYF TGTGCCAGCAGCCTTTGGAGCGCGGGAGAGAGCACGGATACGCAGTATTTT
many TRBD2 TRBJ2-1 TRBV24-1 CAPTRAREASFITHNEQFF TGTGCCCCCACCCGGGCGCGGGAGGCTTCCTTTATTACGCACAATGAGCAGTTCTTC
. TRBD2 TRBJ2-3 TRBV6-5 CASSYSIGGGGGTDTQYF TGTGCCAGCAGTTACTCGATCGGGGGGGGCGGGGGGACAGATACGCAGTATTTT
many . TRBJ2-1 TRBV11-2 CASSYANARGVNEQFF TGTGCCAGCAGTTATGCTAATGCCCGGGGCGTCAATGAGCAGTTCTTC
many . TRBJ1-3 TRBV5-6 CASSWRASSSGNTIYF TGTGCCAGCAGCTGGCGGGCCTCCTCGTCTGGAAACACCATATATTTT
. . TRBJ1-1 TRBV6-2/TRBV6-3 CASSYSGAPGAFF TGTGCCAGCAGTTACTCAGGGGCGCCGGGAGCTTTCTTT
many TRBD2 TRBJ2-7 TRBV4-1 CASSQVTSGGNSYEQYF TGCGCCAGCAGCCAAGTGACTAGCGGGGGCAACTCCTACGAGCAGTACTTC
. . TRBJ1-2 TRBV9 CASSEDARPNYGYTF TGTGCCAGCAGCGAAGACGCTAGACCTAACTATGGCTACACCTTC
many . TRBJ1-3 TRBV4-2 CASNGIFGNTIYF TGTGCCAGCAACGGTATATTTGGAAACACCATATATTTT
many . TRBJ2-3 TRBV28 CASKTGGRDTQYF TGTGCCAGCAAAACGGGGGGCCGGGATACGCAGTATTTT
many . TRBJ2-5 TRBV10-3 CAISADRQETQYF TGTGCCATCAGTGCGGACAGACAAGAGACCCAGTACTTC
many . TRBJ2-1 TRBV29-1 CSVVKQVNYNEQFF TGCAGCGTTGTAAAACAGGTGAACTACAATGAGCAGTTCTTC
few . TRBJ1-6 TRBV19 CVSKDGVQGSPLHF TGTGTCAGTAAGGACGGGGTCCAAGGTTCACCCCTCCACTTT
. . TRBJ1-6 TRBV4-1 CASSLSRDTNSPLHF TGCGCCAGCAGCTTAAGCCGGGACACTAATTCACCCCTCCACTTT
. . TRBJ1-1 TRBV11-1 CASSSGLNTEAFF TGTGCCAGCAGCTCGGGACTGAACACTGAAGCTTTCTTT